This T cell receptor (beta chain) came from a study of T cells in Graves' hyperthyroidism and ophthalmopathy. Study-level points and caveats: Onset of ophthalmopathy came a median around 6.2 months after the model predicted it. The authors' 13 V-J model separated ophthalmopathy from stable hyperthyroidism.

The CDR3 runs to 12 residues. Germline values: CDR1 SQVTM, CDR2 ANQGSEA. V was shortened by 7 bases and J by 8 bases, with 14 bases between the two germline ends. There were TCR beta CDR3 regions amplified from RNA transcripts. The HTBI primer set drove a first-round RT-PCR of the TCR CDR3. TCRdb fed the multiplex PCR reads into MiXCR, producing one record per CDR3 protein. Altogether hundreds of thousands of distinct CDR3 sequences are present, 20% being singletons, with the ten largest covering 47%. Worth noting for this clonotype: Its antigen is undetermined.

Sequenced sample: blood. The sequence was collected from a man aged 40-55 years with Graves' ophthalmopathy. The V gene is TRBV29-1, the J gene TRBJ1-4; D is undetermined. This CDR3 reads CSGGNMGEKLFF. The CDR3 region has the DNA TGCAGCGGTGGAAACATGGGGGAAAAACTGTTTTTT.